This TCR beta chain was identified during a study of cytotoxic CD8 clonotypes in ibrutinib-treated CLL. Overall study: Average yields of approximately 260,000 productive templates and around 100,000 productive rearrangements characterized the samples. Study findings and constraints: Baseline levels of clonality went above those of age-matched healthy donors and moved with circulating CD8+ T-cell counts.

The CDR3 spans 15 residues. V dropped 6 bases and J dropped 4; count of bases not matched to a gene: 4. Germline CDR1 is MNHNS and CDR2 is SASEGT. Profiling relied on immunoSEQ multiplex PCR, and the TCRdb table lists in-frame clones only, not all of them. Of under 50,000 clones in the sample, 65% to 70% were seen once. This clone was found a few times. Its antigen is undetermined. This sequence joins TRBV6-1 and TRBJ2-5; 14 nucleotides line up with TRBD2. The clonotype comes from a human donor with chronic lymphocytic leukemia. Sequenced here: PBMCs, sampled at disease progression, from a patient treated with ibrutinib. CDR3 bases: TGTGCCAGCAGGGGGACTAGCGGGAGATCAGAGACCCAGTACTTC. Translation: CASRGTSGRSETQYF.